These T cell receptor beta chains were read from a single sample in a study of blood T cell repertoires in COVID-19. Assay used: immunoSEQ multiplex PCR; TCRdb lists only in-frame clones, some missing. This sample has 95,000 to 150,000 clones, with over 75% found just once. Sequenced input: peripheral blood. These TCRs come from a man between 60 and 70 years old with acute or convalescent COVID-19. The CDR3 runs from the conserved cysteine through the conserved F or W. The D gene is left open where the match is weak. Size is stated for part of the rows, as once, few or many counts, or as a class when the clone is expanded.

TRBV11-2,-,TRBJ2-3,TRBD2,CASSTGLARPDTQYF,TGTGCCAGCAGCACGGGACTAGCGCGGCCAGATACGCAGTATTTT
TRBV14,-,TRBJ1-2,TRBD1,CASSPRTGGPSGYTF,TGTGCCAGCAGCCCCCGCACAGGGGGGCCTTCGGGCTACACCTTC
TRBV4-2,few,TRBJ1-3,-,CASGNLRGGEVGNTIYF,TGTGCCAGCGGAAACCTAAGGGGGGGCGAGGTTGGAAACACCATATATTTT
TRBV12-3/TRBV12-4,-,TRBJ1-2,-,CASSHLGANGYTF,TGTGCCAGCAGCCATTTGGGGGCGAATGGCTACACCTTC
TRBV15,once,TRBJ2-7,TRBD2,CATSPFGLAGEISYEQYF,TGTGCCACCAGCCCATTCGGACTAGCGGGAGAGATCTCCTACGAGCAGTACTTC
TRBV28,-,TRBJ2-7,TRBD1,CASMFVGQGPREQYF,TGTGCCAGCATGTTTGTGGGACAGGGGCCTCGGGAGCAGTACTTC
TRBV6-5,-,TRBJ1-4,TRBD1,CASRGLTGDEKLFF,TGTGCCAGCAGAGGCCTAACAGGGGATGAAAAACTGTTTTTT
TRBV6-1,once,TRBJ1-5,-,CASSEESQGNQPQHF,TGTGCCAGCAGTGAAGAATCTCAGGGCAATCAGCCCCAGCATTTT
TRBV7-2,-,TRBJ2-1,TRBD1,CASSPGTAYNEQFF,TGTGCCAGCAGCCCCGGGACAGCCTACAATGAGCAGTTCTTC
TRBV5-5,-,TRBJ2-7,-,CASSPPAYEQYF,TGTGCCAGCAGCCCCCCAGCCTACGAGCAGTACTTC
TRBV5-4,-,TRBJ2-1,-,CASSYGGGAEQFF,TGTGCCAGCAGCTACGGGGGTGGGGCTGAGCAGTTCTTC
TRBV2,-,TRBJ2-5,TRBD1,CASSRQGGQETQYF,TGTGCCAGCAGCCGACAGGGGGGCCAAGAGACCCAGTACTTC
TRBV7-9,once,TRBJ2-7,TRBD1,CASSPGTGGYEQYF,TGTGCCAGCAGCCCCGGGACAGGGGGTTACGAGCAGTACTTC
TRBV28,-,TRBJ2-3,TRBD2,CASSLTGTSGSTDTQYF,TGTGCCAGCAGTTTAACAGGGACTAGCGGGAGCACAGATACGCAGTATTTT
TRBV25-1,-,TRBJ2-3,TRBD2,CASSEFLDLAVLYF,TGTGCCAGCAGTGAATTTTTGGACCTAGCGGTCTTGTATTTT
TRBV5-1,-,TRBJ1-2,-,CASSLGQPGGNGYTF,TGCGCCAGCAGCTTGGGACAGCCCGGCGGGAATGGCTACACCTTC
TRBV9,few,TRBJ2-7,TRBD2,CASSVGGRGYEQYF,TGTGCCAGCAGCGTCGGCGGGAGGGGCTACGAGCAGTACTTC
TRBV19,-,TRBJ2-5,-,CASSIGAAAGTQYF,TGTGCCAGTAGTATAGGTGCGGCGGCCGGGACCCAGTACTTC
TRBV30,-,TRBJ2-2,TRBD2,CAWRTSGRAGELFF,TGTGCCTGGAGGACTAGCGGGAGGGCCGGGGAGCTGTTTTTT
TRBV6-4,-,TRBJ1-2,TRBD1,CASSDSGTGVRGYTF,TGTGCCAGCAGTGACTCTGGGACAGGGGTTCGGGGCTACACCTTC
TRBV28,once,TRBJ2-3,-,CASSSPGADTQYF,TGTGCCAGCAGTTCCCCGGGGGCAGATACGCAGTATTTT
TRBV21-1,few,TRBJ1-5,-,CASSKSVCPRGQPQHF,TGTGCCAGCAGCAAATCGGTGTGTCCTCGAGGTCAGCCCCAGCATTTT
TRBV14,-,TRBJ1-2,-,CASSQGASNYGYTF,TGTGCCAGCAGCCAAGGAGCTTCTAACTATGGCTACACCTTC
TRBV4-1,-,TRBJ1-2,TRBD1,CASSQDRTGEGVNYGYTF,TGCGCCAGCAGCCAAGATCGAACAGGGGAAGGGGTGAACTATGGCTACACCTTC
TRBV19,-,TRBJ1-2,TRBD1,CASSTRTGLLYGYTF,TGTGCCAGTAGCACCCGGACAGGCCTCCTCTATGGCTACACCTTC
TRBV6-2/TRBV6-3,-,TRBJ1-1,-,CASSDTPHNTEAFF,TGTGCCAGCAGCGACACCCCGCACAACACTGAAGCTTTCTTT
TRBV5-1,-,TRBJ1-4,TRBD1,CASSPGQGDYEKLFF,TGCGCCAGCAGCCCAGGACAGGGGGATTATGAAAAACTGTTTTTT